Listed below are T cell receptor beta chains from one sample, sequenced in a study of blood T cell repertoires in COVID-19. The method was immunoSEQ multiplex PCR; TCRdb's version includes in-frame clones alone and lacks a portion of them. The repertoire holds about 350,000 clones, about nine tenths seen once, with more than 5.5% in the top ten. The sample comprised peripheral blood. Receptors were obtained from a woman between 70 and 85 years old with COVID-19, enrolled during active disease. The CDR3 runs from the conserved cysteine through the conserved F or W. The order of the fields is CDR3 DNA, CDR3 protein, clone size, V gene, J gene, D gene. D genes are given only for firm matches. The listing skips clone size in some rows; elsewhere it reads once, few, many or a size class.

DNA: TGTGCCAGTAGTATGGCGGCGACAGGGCAAGGAGGTGAAGCTTTCTTT
CDR3: CASSMAATGQGGEAFF
size: -
V: TRBV19
J: TRBJ1-1
D: TRBD1

DNA: TGTGCCAGCAGTGCGGGTGGCTCCTACGAGCAGTACTTC
CDR3: CASSAGGSYEQYF
size: -
V: TRBV2
J: TRBJ2-7
D: -

DNA: TGTGCCAGCAGGGATAGGACATCTCCCGACTATGGCTACACCTTC
CDR3: CASRDRTSPDYGYTF
size: -
V: TRBV27
J: TRBJ1-2
D: -

DNA: TGTGCCCCAGATACAGGGGTGGGGACTGAAGCTTTCTTT
CDR3: CAPDTGVGTEAFF
size: -
V: TRBV2
J: TRBJ1-1
D: TRBD1

DNA: TGTGCCAGCAGCCAAGAAGGGCGGACTAGCGGGGGGAGCCGCTACGAGCAGTACTTC
CDR3: CASSQEGRTSGGSRYEQYF
size: -
V: TRBV4-2
J: TRBJ2-7
D: TRBD2

DNA: TGTGCCAGCAGTTCCCAGGCTTACGAGCAGTACTTC
CDR3: CASSSQAYEQYF
size: -
V: TRBV6-6
J: TRBJ2-7
D: -

DNA: TGTGCCTGGAGTGACACAGGGGGTTCGTATGGCTACACCTTC
CDR3: CAWSDTGGSYGYTF
size: -
V: TRBV30
J: TRBJ1-2
D: TRBD1

DNA: TGTGCCAGCAGCTTGTTACCCGAGGTTAGCTATGGCTACACCTTC
CDR3: CASSLLPEVSYGYTF
size: -
V: TRBV5-4
J: TRBJ1-2
D: -

DNA: TGTGCCAGCAGCCCGACAGGGGTGGGTTACAATGAGCAGTTCTTC
CDR3: CASSPTGVGYNEQFF
size: -
V: TRBV3-1/TRBV3-2
J: TRBJ2-1
D: TRBD1

DNA: TGTGCCAGCGGTCGGGCTAGCGGGGGGGCTGGAGATACGCAGTATTTT
CDR3: CASGRASGGAGDTQYF
size: -
V: TRBV3-1/TRBV3-2
J: TRBJ2-3
D: TRBD2

DNA: TGTGCCAGCACCGGGACAGGGCGCACTGAAGCTTTCTTT
CDR3: CASTGTGRTEAFF
size: -
V: TRBV27
J: TRBJ1-1
D: TRBD1

DNA: TGTGCCTGGAGTGTTTGGCTCTATGGCTACACCTTC
CDR3: CAWSVWLYGYTF
size: -
V: TRBV30
J: TRBJ1-2
D: -

DNA: TGTGCCACATCAGGGGGCGGAGGCAATCAGCCCCAGCATTTT
CDR3: CATSGGGGNQPQHF
size: -
V: TRBV24-1
J: TRBJ1-5
D: TRBD1

DNA: TGCGCCAGCAGCCGGTTGGACAGGGACGATCAGCCCCAGCATTTT
CDR3: CASSRLDRDDQPQHF
size: -
V: TRBV4-1
J: TRBJ1-5
D: TRBD1

DNA: TGTGCCAGCAGCGCCCGGGACTTCAATGAGCAGTTCTTC
CDR3: CASSARDFNEQFF
size: -
V: TRBV7-6
J: TRBJ2-1
D: -

DNA: TGTGCCAGCAGTTACTCGACTGACTATGGCTACACCTTC
CDR3: CASSYSTDYGYTF
size: -
V: TRBV6-2/TRBV6-3
J: TRBJ1-2
D: -

DNA: TGTGCCACCAGTGGTGCAGGGGAGAATGAGCAGTTCTTC
CDR3: CATSGAGENEQFF
size: -
V: TRBV24-1
J: TRBJ2-1
D: -

DNA: TGTGCCAGCAGCTTATCGCGAAGTGGGGAGCTGTTTTTT
CDR3: CASSLSRSGELFF
size: -
V: TRBV7-2
J: TRBJ2-2
D: -

DNA: TGTGCCAGCAGCTCTACTAGCGGGGGTGATACGCAGTATTTT
CDR3: CASSSTSGGDTQYF
size: -
V: TRBV5-4
J: TRBJ2-3
D: TRBD2

DNA: TGTGCCAGCAGCCCCGGACAGGGACCCTATGGCTACACCTTC
CDR3: CASSPGQGPYGYTF
size: -
V: TRBV7-2
J: TRBJ1-2
D: TRBD1

DNA: TGCGCCAGCAGCCTGGGACAGAGCTACGAGCAGTACTTC
CDR3: CASSLGQSYEQYF
size: -
V: TRBV4-1
J: TRBJ2-7
D: TRBD1

DNA: TGTGCCAGTAGTCCCACCGGGACAGGTGAGTCTGCCACTGAAGCTTTCTTT
CDR3: CASSPTGTGESATEAFF
size: -
V: TRBV19
J: TRBJ1-1
D: TRBD1

DNA: TGTGCCAGCAGCTCCCGCCCCCAGGGGACAGATACGCAGTATTTT
CDR3: CASSSRPQGTDTQYF
size: -
V: TRBV9
J: TRBJ2-3
D: -

DNA: TGTGCCAGCAGCGTGGGACAGGGGCCTCAAGAGACCCAGTACTTC
CDR3: CASSVGQGPQETQYF
size: many
V: TRBV9
J: TRBJ2-5
D: TRBD1

DNA: TGTGCCAGCAGCCCGCTCGGACAGGGGGGATACGAGCAGTACTTC
CDR3: CASSPLGQGGYEQYF
size: few
V: TRBV5-6
J: TRBJ2-7
D: TRBD1

DNA: TGTGCCAGCAGCCAAGTCCAGTACGAGCAGTACTTC
CDR3: CASSQVQYEQYF
size: -
V: TRBV14
J: TRBJ2-7
D: -

DNA: TGTGCCAGCAGGGTTTTGGCAGTCATGAACACTGAAGCTTTCTTT
CDR3: CASRVLAVMNTEAFF
size: -
V: TRBV7-9
J: TRBJ1-1
D: -

DNA: TGTGCCAGTAAGAACAGGGGGGCCAATCAGCCCCAGCATTTT
CDR3: CASKNRGANQPQHF
size: -
V: TRBV19
J: TRBJ1-5
D: TRBD1

DNA: TGTGCCAGCAGCGAGGGAGGGGTGAGCAATCAGCCCCAGCATTTT
CDR3: CASSEGGVSNQPQHF
size: -
V: TRBV9
J: TRBJ1-5
D: -

DNA: TGCGCCAGCAGTCAACAGGGTCTTCCTGAAGCTTTCTTT
CDR3: CASSQQGLPEAFF
size: -
V: TRBV4-1
J: TRBJ1-1
D: -

DNA: TGTGCCAGCAGCTTACTCATAGCGGGCGGCACAGATACGCAGTATTTT
CDR3: CASSLLIAGGTDTQYF
size: -
V: TRBV5-8
J: TRBJ2-3
D: TRBD2

DNA: TGTGCCAGCAGCTTGGTGACAGGGTCTCAGCCCCAGCATTTT
CDR3: CASSLVTGSQPQHF
size: -
V: TRBV5-8
J: TRBJ1-5
D: TRBD1

DNA: TGCGCCAGCAGCCGATCCCCGGGGGCGGGGGCAGATACGCAGTATTTT
CDR3: CASSRSPGAGADTQYF
size: -
V: TRBV5-1
J: TRBJ2-3
D: -

DNA: TGTGCCAGCAGCCCTGGGACTGGGATGAACACTGAAGCTTTCTTT
CDR3: CASSPGTGMNTEAFF
size: -
V: TRBV9
J: TRBJ1-1
D: -

DNA: TGTGCCAGCAGCTCCGACTCGTCCTACAATGAGCAGTTCTTC
CDR3: CASSSDSSYNEQFF
size: -
V: TRBV5-4
J: TRBJ2-1
D: -

DNA: TGTGCCAGCAGCTTAGCCGGGGGGGCAACTACGCAGTATTTT
CDR3: CASSLAGGATTQYF
size: -
V: TRBV7-9
J: TRBJ2-3
D: TRBD2

DNA: TGTGCTAGTGGTTTGGGGCCCTCCGGGACCTACGAGCAGTACTTC
CDR3: CASGLGPSGTYEQYF
size: once
V: TRBV12-5
J: TRBJ2-7
D: -

DNA: TGTGCCAGCAGCTCGGGGACAGGGGGGATTCATACGCAGTATTTT
CDR3: CASSSGTGGIHTQYF
size: -
V: TRBV11-2
J: TRBJ2-3
D: TRBD1

DNA: TGTGCCAGCAGCGTAGCCCCCACAGGGCAGTACGAGCAGTACTTC
CDR3: CASSVAPTGQYEQYF
size: -
V: TRBV9
J: TRBJ2-7
D: -

DNA: TGTGCCAGCAGCTTAGTTGGCGAGGGAAACAATGAGCAGTTCTTC
CDR3: CASSLVGEGNNEQFF
size: -
V: TRBV7-2
J: TRBJ2-1
D: -

DNA: TGTGCCAGCAGTTCCTACAGGGGGCGTGATTCACCCCTCCACTTT
CDR3: CASSSYRGRDSPLHF
size: -
V: TRBV27
J: TRBJ1-6
D: TRBD1